This T cell receptor beta chain was captured by sequencing in a study of blood T cell repertoires in COVID-19. Trimming shortened V by 1 base and J by 3 bases, and 8 bases separated the two germline ends. This CDR3 contains 13 residues. Germline V CDR1 and CDR2: SGHRS, YFSETQ. The data were produced by immunoSEQ multiplex PCR, yet TCRdb's version contains in-frame clones alone and is incomplete. The sample has 90,000 to 130,000 clones, 70% to 90% seen once; the top ten hold roughly 4.9%. The sequenced sample consisted of peripheral blood. The chain carries TRBV5-1 and TRBJ2-7; D is ambiguous. This TCR came from a human donor in a cohort sampled during active COVID-19. CDR3 amino acids: CASSLLGFYEQYF. CDR3 nucleotides: TGCGCCAGCAGCTTGCTCGGGTTCTACGAGCAGTACTTC. Full variable domain (outside the CDR3, taken from reference TRBV5-1 and TRBJ2-7): KAGVTQTPRYLIKTRGQQVTLSCSPISGHRSVSWYQQTPGQGLQFLFEYFSETQRNKGNFPGRFSGRQFSNSRSEMNVSTLELGDSALYLCASSLLGFYEQYFGPGTRLTVT.